Sequencing of this T cell receptor (beta chain) was carried out in a study of cytomegalovirus exposure and HLA in healthy donors. PCR primers comprised 60 Vbeta and 13 Jbeta primers. Assay used: immunoSEQ multiplex PCR; TCRdb lists only in-frame clones, some missing. Seen here are 150,000 or so clones, around 84% observed once, and the top ten hold roughly 6.7%. The sample consisted of PBMCs. This TCR came from a man aged 45-60 years in good health and CMV-seropositive.

The CDR3 nucleotides read TGTGCCTCCCAGGGGGCTTCCTACGAGCAGTACTTC. It yields the protein CASQGASYEQYF. This chain joins TRBV7-9 and TRBJ2-7; 8 nucleotides line up with TRBD1. Germline V CDR1 and CDR2: SEHNR, FQNEAQ (reference sequence). CDR3 size: 12 residues. The ends lost 11 bases at V and 1 base at J; junction bases unmatched: 4.